This TCR beta chain was captured by sequencing in a study of shared clonotypes between healthy human individuals. CD45RO-negative, CCR7-selected cells formed the naive CD8 fraction, which excluded terminally differentiated effector memory CD45RA+ cells. Per the germline V gene, CDR1 is SEHNR and CDR2 is FQNEAQ (reference sequence). Trimming cost V 5 bases and J 6 bases, with 22 bases left between them. This CDR3 is 17 amino acids long. Sequencing used immunoSEQ multiplex PCR; TCRdb keeps in-frame clones, though not all of them. The sample consists of over 2,000,000 clones, roughly 95% of them appearing once.

The chain has TRBV7-9 and TRBJ2-2; D possibly corresponds to TRBD1 (6 bases). The clonotype was recovered from a man aged 18 to 29 in good health. Some clones in this sample may be carry-over from other donors' samples. The sequenced material came from naive CD8+ T cells from PBMCs. The CDR3 DNA sequence: TGTGCCAGCAGCCAAGGATGGATAGGGACAACCTCCGGGGAGCTGTTTTTT. Protein sequence: CASSQGWIGTTSGELFF.